These T cell receptor beta chains were read from a single sample in a study of CD8 T cells in ankylosing spondylitis. In TCRdb, the 5' RACE reads were re-called with MiXCR into one record per CDR3 protein. This sample carries around 430,000 distinct CDR3 sequences, approximately 17% of them seen once, and the ten largest clones take just over 1%. The sample consisted of blood, either unsorted or a sorted T cell fraction (not recorded which). Every receptor here comes from a male donor with ankylosing spondylitis. Each CDR3 is given with its conserved first and last residue. Each record gives: clone size, J gene, D gene, V gene, CDR3 DNA, CDR3 protein. A D gene is named only where the DNA matches it firmly. The size of a clone is reported for some rows only, either as once, few or many, or as a class for expanded clones.

many	TRBJ2-5	.	TRBV12-3/TRBV12-4	TGTGCCAGCAGCACCCTTTCGAACCAAGAGACCCAGTACTTC	CASSTLSNQETQYF
few	TRBJ1-1	.	TRBV27	TGTGCCAGCAGTGCGGACAGAATGAACACTGAAGCTTTCTTT	CASSADRMNTEAFF
few	TRBJ1-2	TRBD1	TRBV6-5	TGTGCCAGCAGTTACGACAGGGGAAACTATGGCTACACCTTC	CASSYDRGNYGYTF
few	TRBJ2-7	TRBD2	TRBV29-1	TGCAGCGCCCGTCCGGCTAGCGGGAGCTACGAGCAGTACTTC	CSARPASGSYEQYF
few	TRBJ1-2	TRBD1	TRBV2	TGTGCCAGTTTGCGTCAGGGGGCCGGGGGCTACACCTTC	CASLRQGAGGYTF
few	TRBJ1-1	.	TRBV11-2	TGTGCCAGCAGCTTAGATGGGGGCCAGAACACTGAAGCTTTCTTT	CASSLDGGQNTEAFF
few	TRBJ2-1	.	TRBV7-3	TGTGCCAGCAGCTCCGGAACCGGGACACAAGACAATGAGCAGTTCTTC	CASSSGTGTQDNEQFF
.	TRBJ2-2	TRBD2	TRBV4-1	TGCGCCAGCAGCCCCGGACTAGCGGGAGTAGCCGGGGAGCTGTTTTTT	CASSPGLAGVAGELFF
.	TRBJ1-2	.	TRBV3-1	TGTGCCAGCAGCCGGGGAGAGGGGAATGGCTACACCTTC	CASSRGEGNGYTF
many	TRBJ2-7	TRBD2	TRBV3-1	TGTGCCAGCAGCCAGGCTAGCGGGAGGGGTACGGAGCAGTACTTC	CASSQASGRGTEQYF
.	TRBJ2-1	.	TRBV2	TGTGCCAGCAGTGAATACTCCGGGGGTGAGCAGTTCTTC	CASSEYSGGEQFF
few	TRBJ2-1	TRBD2	TRBV3-1	TGTGCCAGCAGCCAAGTGCTAGCGGATTACAATGAGCAGTTCTTC	CASSQVLADYNEQFF
few	TRBJ1-5	.	TRBV2	TGTGCCAGCAGCCCTGGGGGACACCCCAATCAGCCCCAGCATTTT	CASSPGGHPNQPQHF
.	TRBJ1-1	TRBD1	TRBV25-1	TGTGCCAGCAGTGGAACCACAGGGGTTGGAGCTGAAGCTTTCTTT	CASSGTTGVGAEAFF
few	TRBJ2-5	TRBD2	TRBV6-1	TGTGCCAGCAGCCGACTAGCGGGATTCCAAGAGACCCAGTACTTC	CASSRLAGFQETQYF
.	TRBJ2-2	TRBD2	TRBV7-3	TGTGCCAGCAGCGGGACTAGCGGGCCATCCCGGGAGCTGTTTTTT	CASSGTSGPSRELFF
.	TRBJ1-2	TRBD1	TRBV12-3/TRBV12-4	TGTGCCAGCAGTCCACAGGGGAGGGTTTCCTATGGCTACACCTTC	CASSPQGRVSYGYTF
many	TRBJ1-1	.	TRBV29-1	TGCAGCGTGAGCGTTAGTTTTGAAGCTTTCTTT	CSVSVSFEAFF
few	TRBJ1-1	TRBD1	TRBV5-1	TGCGCCAGCAGCTTCGGGACAGGGGGCATGAGCACTGAAGCTTTCTTT	CASSFGTGGMSTEAFF
many	TRBJ1-3	.	TRBV9	TGTGCCAGCAGCGCTAGGGACGCTGGAAACACCATATATTTT	CASSARDAGNTIYF
.	TRBJ2-1	.	TRBV6-5	TGTGCCAGCAGTAAACGGACTGATGAGCAGTTCTTC	CASSKRTDEQFF
few	TRBJ1-2	.	TRBV6-6	TGTGCCAGCAGTTACTCGGCCAGGGACGGCTACACCTTC	CASSYSARDGYTF
.	TRBJ2-1	TRBD2	TRBV28	TGTGCCAGCAGACTACTAGCGGGGGACTACAATGAGCAGTTCTTC	CASRLLAGDYNEQFF